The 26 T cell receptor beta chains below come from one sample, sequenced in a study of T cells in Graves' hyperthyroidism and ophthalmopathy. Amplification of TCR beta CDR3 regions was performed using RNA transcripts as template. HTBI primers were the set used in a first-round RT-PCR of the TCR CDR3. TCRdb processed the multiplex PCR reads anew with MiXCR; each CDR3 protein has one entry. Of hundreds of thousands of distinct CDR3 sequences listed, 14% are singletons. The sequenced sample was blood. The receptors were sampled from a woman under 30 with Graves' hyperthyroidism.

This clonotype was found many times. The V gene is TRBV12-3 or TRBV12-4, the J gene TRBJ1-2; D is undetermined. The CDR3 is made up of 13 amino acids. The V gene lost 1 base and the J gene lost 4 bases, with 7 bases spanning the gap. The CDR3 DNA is TGTGCCAGCAGTTTAGAACGGATCTATGGCTACACCTTC. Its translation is CASSLERIYGYTF.

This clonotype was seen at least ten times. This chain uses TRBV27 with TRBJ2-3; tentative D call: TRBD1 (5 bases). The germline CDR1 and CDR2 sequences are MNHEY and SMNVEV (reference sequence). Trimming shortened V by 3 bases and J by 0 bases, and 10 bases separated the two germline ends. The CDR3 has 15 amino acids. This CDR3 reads CASSFIGASTDTQYF. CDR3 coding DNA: TGTGCCAGCAGTTTTATAGGGGCCAGCACAGATACGCAGTATTTT.

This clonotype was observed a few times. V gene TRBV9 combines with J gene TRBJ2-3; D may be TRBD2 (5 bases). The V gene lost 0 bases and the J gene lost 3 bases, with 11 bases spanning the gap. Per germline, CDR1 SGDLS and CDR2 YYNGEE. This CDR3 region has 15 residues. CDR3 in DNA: TGTGCCAGCAGCGTAGGAGAGGGTGTGACAGATACGCAGTATTTT. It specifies CASSVGEGVTDTQYF. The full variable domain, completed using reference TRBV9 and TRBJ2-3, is DSGVTQTPKHLITATGQRVTLRCSPRSGDLSVYWYQQSLDQGLQFLIQYYNGEERAKGNILERFSAQQFPDLHSELNLSSLELGDSALYFCASSVGEGVTDTQYFGPGTRLTVL.

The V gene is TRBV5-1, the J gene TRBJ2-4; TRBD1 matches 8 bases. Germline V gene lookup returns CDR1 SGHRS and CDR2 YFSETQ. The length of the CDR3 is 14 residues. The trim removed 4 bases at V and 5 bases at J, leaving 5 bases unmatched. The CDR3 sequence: CASSTGQGQNIQYF. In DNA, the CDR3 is TGCGCCAGCAGCACCGGACAGGGTCAAAACATTCAGTACTTC.

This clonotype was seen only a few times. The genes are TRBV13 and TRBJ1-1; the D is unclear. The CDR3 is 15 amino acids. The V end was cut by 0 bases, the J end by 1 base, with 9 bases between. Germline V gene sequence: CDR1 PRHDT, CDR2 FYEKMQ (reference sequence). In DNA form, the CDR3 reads TGTGCCAGCAGCTTAGGGGTCTTCAAGAACACTGAAGCTTTCTTT. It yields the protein CASSLGVFKNTEAFF. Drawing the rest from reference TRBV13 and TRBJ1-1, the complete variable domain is AAGVIQSPRHLIKEKRETATLKCYPIPRHDTVYWYQQGPGQDPQFLISFYEKMQSDKGSIPDRFSAQQFSDYHSELNMSSLELGDSALYFCASSLGVFKNTEAFFGQGTRLTVV.

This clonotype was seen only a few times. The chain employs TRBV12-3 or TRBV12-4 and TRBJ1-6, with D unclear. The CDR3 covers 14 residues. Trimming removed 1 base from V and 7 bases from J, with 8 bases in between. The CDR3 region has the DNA TGTGCCAGCAGTTTAGGGGGTGTGAATTCACCCCTCCACTTT. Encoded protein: CASSLGGVNSPLHF.

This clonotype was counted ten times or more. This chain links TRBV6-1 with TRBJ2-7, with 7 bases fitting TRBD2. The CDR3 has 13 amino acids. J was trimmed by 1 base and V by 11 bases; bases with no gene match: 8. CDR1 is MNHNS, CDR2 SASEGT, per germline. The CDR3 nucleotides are TGTGCCTGTGGGCCGCGGGGGTCCTACGAGCAGTACTTC. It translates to CACGPRGSYEQYF.

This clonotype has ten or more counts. CDR3 in DNA: TGTGCCAGCAGTTTATTACAGGGACGGTACGAGCAGTACTTC. It is translated as CASSLLQGRYEQYF. The chain joins TRBV28 to TRBJ2-7; perhaps TRBD1 as D (6 bases). Between the trimmed V and J ends, which lost 1 base and 4 bases, there was a span of 11 bases. Per the germline V gene, CDR1 is MDHEN and CDR2 is SYDVKM. The CDR3 covers 14 residues. The full variable domain, with the rest looked up from reference TRBV28 and TRBJ2-7, is DVKVTQSSRYLVKRTGEKVFLECVQDMDHENMFWYRQDPGLGLRLIYFSYDVKMKEKGDIPEGYSVSREKKERFSLILESASTNQTSMYLCASSLLQGRYEQYFGPGTRLTVT.

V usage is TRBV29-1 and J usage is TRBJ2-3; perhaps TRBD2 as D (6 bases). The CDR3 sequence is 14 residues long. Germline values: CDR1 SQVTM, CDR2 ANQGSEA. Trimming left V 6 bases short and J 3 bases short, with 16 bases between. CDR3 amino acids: CSVVLGLRTDTQYF. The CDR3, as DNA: TGCAGCGTCGTCCTAGGACTACGAACAGATACGCAGTATTTT.

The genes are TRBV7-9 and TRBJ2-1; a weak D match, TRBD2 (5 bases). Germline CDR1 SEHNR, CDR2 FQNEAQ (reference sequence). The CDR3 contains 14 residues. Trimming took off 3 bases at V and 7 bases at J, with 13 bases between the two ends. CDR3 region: CASSFGIPLNEQFF. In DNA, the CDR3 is TGTGCCAGCAGCTTCGGGATCCCCCTAAATGAGCAGTTCTTC.

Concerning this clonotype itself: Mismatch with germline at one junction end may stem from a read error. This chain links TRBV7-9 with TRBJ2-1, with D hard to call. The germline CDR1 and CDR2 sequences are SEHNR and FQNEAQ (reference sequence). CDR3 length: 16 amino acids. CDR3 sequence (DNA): TGTGCCAGCAGCCGCTGGATTGGTGACTCCTCCAATGAGCAGTTCTTC. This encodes CASSRWIGDSSNEQFF.

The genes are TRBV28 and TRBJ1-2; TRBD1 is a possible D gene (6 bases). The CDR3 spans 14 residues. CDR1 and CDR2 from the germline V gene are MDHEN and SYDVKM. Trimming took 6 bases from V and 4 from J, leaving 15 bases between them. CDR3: CASSLTPGAYGYTF. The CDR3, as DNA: TGTGCCAGCAGCTTGACCCCAGGGGCCTATGGCTACACCTTC.

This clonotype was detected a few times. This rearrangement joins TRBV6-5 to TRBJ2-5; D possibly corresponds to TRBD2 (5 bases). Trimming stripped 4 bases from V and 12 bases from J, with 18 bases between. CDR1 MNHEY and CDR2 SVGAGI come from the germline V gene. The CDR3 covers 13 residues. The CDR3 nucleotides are TGTGCCAGCAGTTCCATTTACAAAACCGGGGAGTACTTC. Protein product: CASSSIYKTGEYF.

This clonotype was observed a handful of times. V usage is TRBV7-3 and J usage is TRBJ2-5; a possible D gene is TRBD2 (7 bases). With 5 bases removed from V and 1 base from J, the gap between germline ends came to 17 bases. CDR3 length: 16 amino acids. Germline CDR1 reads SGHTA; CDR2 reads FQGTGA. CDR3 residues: CASSRWGASGQETQYF. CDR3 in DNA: TGTGCCAGCAGCCGATGGGGGGCTAGCGGCCAAGAGACCCAGTACTTC.

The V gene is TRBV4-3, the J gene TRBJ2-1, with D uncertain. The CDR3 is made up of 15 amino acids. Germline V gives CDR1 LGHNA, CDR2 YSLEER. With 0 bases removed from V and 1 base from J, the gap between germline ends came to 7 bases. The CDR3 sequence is CASSQDLLSYNEQFF. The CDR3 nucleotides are TGCGCCAGCAGCCAAGATCTGTTATCCTACAATGAGCAGTTCTTC.

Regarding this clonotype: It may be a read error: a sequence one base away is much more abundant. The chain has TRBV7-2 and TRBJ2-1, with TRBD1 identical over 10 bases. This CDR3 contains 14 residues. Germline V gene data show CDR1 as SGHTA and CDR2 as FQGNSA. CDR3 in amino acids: CVSSPRDRGGEQFF. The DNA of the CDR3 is TGTGTCAGCAGCCCCCGGGACAGGGGAGGTGAGCAGTTCTTC. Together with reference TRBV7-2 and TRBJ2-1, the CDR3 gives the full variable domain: GAGVSQSPSNKVTEKGKDVELRCDPISGHTALYWYRQSLGQGLEFLIYFQGNSAPDKSGLPSDRFSAERTGGSVSTLTIQRTQQEDSAVYLCVSSPRDRGGEQFFGPGTRLTVL.

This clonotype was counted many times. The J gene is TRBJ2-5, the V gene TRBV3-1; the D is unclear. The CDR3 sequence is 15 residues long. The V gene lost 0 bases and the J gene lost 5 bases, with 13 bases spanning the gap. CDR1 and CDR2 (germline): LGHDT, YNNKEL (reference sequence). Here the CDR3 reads CASSQDGRVWETQYF. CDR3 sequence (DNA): TGTGCCAGCAGCCAAGATGGAAGGGTCTGGGAGACCCAGTACTTC.

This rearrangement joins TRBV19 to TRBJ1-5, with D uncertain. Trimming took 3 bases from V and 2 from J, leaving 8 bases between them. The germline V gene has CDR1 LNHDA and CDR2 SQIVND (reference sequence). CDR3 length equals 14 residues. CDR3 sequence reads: CASSIVVGNQPQHF. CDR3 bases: TGTGCCAGTAGTATCGTAGTAGGCAATCAGCCCCAGCATTTT.

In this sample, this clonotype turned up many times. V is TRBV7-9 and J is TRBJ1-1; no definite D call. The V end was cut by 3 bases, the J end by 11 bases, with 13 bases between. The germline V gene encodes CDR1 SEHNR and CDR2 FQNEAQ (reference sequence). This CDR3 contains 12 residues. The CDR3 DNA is TGTGCCAGCAGCTTTGAGACCGGAGGCGCTTTCTTT. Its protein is CASSFETGGAFF.

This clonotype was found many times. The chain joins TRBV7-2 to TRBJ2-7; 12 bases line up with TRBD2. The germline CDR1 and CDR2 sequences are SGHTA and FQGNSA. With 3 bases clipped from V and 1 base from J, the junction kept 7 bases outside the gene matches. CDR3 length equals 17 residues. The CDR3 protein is CASSLGAGTSGSYEQYF. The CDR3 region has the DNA TGTGCCAGCAGCTTGGGGGCAGGGACTAGCGGGTCCTACGAGCAGTACTTC.

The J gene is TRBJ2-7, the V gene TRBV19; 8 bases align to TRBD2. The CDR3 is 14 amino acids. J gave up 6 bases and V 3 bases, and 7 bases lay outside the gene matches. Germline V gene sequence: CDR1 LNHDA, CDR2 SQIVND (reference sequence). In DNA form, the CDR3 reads TGTGCCAGTAGTATGCGGGGGACTAGTGGCGAGCAGTACTTC. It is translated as CASSMRGTSGEQYF.

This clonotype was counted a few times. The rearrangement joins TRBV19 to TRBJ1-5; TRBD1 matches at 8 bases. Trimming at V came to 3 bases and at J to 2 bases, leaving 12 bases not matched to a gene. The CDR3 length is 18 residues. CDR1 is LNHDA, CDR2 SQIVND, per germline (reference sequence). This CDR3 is CASSMVFADRVGNQPQHF. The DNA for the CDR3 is TGTGCCAGTAGTATGGTGTTTGCGGACAGGGTTGGCAATCAGCCCCAGCATTTT.

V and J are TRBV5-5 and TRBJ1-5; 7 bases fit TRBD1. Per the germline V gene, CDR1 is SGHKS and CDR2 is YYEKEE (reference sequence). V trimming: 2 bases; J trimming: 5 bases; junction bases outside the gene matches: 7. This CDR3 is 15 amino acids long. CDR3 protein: CASSLTGAVDQPQHF. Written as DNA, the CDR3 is TGTGCCAGCAGCTTAACAGGGGCGGTCGATCAGCCCCAGCATTTT.

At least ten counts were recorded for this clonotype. In DNA, the CDR3 is TGTGCCAGCAGCGGCAGGGCCTACACTGAAGCTTTCTTT. It yields the protein CASSGRAYTEAFF. This rearrangement joins TRBV5-6 to TRBJ1-1, with D maybe TRBD1 (5 bases). Trimming cost V 4 bases and J 3 bases, with 10 bases left between them. The CDR3 length is 13 residues. From germline, CDR1 is SGHDT and CDR2 YYEEEE.

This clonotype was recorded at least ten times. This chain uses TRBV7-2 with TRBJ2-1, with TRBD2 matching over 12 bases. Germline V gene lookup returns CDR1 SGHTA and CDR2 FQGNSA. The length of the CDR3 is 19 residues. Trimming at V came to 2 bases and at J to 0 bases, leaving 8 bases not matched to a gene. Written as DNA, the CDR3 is TGTGCCAGCAGCTTATATGGGACTAGCGGGTCCCGCTCCTACAATGAGCAGTTCTTC. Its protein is CASSLYGTSGSRSYNEQFF.

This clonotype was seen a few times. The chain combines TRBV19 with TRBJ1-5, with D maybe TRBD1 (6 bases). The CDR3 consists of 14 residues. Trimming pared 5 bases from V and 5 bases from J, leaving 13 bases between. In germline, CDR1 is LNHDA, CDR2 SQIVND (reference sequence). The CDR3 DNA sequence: TGTGCCAGTAGTTTACAGGGCTCGGATCAGCCCCAGCATTTT. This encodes CASSLQGSDQPQHF.